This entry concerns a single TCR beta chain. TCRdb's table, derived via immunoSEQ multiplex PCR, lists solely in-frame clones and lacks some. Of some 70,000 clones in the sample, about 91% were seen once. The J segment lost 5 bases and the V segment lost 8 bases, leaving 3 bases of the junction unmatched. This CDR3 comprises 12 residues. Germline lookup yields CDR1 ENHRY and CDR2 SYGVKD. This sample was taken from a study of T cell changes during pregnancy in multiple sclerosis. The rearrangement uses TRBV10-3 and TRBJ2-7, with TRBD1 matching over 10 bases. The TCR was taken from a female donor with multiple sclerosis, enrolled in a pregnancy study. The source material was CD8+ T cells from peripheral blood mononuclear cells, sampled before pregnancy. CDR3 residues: CAIGTGDDEQYF. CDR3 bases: TGTGCCATCGGGACAGGGGACGACGAGCAGTACTTC.